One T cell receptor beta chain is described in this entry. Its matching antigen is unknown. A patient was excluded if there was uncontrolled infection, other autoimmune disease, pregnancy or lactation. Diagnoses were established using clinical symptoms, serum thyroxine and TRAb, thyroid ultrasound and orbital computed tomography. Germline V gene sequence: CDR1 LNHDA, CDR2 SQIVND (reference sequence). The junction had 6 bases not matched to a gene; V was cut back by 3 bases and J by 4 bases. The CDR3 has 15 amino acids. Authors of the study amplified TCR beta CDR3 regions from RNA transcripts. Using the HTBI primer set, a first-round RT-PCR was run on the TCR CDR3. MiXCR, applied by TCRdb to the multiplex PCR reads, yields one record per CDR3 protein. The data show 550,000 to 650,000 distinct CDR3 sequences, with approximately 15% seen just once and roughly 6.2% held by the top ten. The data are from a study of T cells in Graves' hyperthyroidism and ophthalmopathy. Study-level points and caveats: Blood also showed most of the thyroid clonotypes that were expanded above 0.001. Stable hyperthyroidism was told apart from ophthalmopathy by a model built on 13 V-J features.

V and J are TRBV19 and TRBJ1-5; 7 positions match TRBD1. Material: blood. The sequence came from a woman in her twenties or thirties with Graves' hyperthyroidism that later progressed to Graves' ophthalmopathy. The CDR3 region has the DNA TGTGCCAGTAGTATCGCCCACAGGGGAAATCAGCCCCAGCATTTT. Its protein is CASSIAHRGNQPQHF.